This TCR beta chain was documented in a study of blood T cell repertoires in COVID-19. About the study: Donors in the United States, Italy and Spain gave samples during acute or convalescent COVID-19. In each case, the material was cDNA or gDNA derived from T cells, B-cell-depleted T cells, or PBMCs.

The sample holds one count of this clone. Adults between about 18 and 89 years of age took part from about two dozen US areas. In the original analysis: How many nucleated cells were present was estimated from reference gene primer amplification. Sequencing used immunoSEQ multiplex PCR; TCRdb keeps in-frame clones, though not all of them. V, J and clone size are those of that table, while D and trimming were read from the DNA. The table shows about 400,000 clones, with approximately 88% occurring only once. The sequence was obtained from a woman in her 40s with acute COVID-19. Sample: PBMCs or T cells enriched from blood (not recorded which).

As DNA, the CDR3 is TGTGCCAGCAGCCAAGAGGCGGGGGTGGTAGATACGCAGTATTTT. Protein sequence: CASSQEAGVVDTQYF. V and J are TRBV4-2 and TRBJ2-3, with 7 nucleotides matching TRBD2. This CDR3 region has 15 residues. Trimming cost V 0 bases and J 5 bases; bases outside gene matches: 5. Germline V lookup: CDR1 LGHNA, CDR2 YNFKEQ.